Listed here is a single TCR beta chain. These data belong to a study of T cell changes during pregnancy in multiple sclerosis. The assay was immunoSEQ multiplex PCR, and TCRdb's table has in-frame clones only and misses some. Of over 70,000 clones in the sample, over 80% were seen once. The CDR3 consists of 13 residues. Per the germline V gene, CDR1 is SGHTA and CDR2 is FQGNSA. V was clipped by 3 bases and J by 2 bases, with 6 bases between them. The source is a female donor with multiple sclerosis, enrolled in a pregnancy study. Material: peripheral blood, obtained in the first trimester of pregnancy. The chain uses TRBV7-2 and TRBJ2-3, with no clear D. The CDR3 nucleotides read TGTGCCAGCAGCTTTCCCTCCACAGATACGCAGTATTTT. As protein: CASSFPSTDTQYF.